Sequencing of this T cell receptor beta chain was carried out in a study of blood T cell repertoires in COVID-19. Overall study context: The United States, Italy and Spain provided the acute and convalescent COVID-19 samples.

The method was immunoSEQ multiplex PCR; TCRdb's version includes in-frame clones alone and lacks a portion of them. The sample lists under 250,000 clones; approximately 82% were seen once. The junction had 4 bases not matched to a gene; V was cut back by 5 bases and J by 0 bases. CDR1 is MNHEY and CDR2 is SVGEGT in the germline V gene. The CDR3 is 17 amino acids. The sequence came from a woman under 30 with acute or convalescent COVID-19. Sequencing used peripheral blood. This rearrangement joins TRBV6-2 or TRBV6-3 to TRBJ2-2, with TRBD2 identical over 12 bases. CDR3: CASSAPSGRANTGELFF. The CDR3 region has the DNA TGTGCCAGCAGTGCCCCTAGCGGGAGGGCGAACACCGGGGAGCTGTTTTTT.